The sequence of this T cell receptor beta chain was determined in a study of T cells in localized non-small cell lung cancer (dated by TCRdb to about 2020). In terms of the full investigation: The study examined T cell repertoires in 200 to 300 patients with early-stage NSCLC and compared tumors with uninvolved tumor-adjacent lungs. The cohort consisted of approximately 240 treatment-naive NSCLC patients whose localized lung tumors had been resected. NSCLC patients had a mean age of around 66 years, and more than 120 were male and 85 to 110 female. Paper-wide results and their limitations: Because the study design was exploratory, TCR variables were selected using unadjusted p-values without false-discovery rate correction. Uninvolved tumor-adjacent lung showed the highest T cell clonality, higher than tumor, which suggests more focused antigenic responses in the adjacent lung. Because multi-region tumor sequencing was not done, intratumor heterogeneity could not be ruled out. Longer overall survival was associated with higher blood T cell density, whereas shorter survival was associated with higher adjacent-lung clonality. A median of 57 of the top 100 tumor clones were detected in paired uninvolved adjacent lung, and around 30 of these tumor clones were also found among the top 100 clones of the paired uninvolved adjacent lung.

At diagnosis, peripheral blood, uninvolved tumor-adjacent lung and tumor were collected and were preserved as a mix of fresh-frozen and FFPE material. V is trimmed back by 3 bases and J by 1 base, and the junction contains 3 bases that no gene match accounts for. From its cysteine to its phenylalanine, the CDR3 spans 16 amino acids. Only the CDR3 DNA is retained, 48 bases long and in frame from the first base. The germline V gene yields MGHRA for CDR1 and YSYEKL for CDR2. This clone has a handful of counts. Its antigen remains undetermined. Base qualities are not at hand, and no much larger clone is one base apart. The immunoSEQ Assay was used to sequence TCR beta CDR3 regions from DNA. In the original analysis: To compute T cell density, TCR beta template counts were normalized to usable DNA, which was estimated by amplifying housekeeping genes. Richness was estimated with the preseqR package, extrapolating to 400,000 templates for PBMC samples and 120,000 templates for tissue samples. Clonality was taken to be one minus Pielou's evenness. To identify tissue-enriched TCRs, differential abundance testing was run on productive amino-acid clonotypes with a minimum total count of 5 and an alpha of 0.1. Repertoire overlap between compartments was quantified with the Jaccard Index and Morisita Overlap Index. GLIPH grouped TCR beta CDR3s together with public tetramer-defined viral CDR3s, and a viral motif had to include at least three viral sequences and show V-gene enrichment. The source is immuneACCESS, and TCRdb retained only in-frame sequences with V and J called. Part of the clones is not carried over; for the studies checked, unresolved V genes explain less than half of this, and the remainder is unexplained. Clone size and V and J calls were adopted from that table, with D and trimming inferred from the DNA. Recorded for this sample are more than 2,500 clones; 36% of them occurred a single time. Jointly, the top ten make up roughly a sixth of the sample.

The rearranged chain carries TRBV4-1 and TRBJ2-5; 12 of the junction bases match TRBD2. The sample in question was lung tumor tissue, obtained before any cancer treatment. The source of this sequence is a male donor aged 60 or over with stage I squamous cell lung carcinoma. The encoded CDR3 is CASSQWTSGAQETQYF. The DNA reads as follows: TGCGCCAGCAGCCAGTGGACTAGCGGGGCCCAAGAGACCCAGTACTTC.